This entry is about one TCR beta chain. Germline V gene sequence: CDR1 SGHVS, CDR2 FQNEAQ. This CDR3 spans 17 amino acids. Trimming cost V 2 bases and J 6 bases; bases outside gene matches: 9. The data stem from a study of blood T cell repertoires in COVID-19. Measured with immunoSEQ multiplex PCR; TCRdb has only the in-frame clones, and not every one. The table records some 89,000 clones, approximately 90% of them present only once. The sequencing input was peripheral blood. This receptor was taken from a human donor in a cohort sampled during active COVID-19. The chain is built from TRBV7-8 and TRBJ2-7, with 14 positions matching TRBD2. The CDR3 loop is CASSLPEPGLAGAEQYF. In nucleotides, the CDR3 is TGTGCCAGCAGCTTACCCGAACCGGGACTAGCGGGGGCCGAGCAGTACTTC. The whole variable domain, filled in from reference TRBV7-8 and TRBJ2-7, reads GAGVSQSPRYKVAKRGQDVALRCDPISGHVSLFWYQQALGQGPEFLTYFQNEAQLDKSGLPSDRFFAERPEGSVSTLKIQRTQQEDSAVYLCASSLPEPGLAGAEQYFGPGTRLTVT.